A selection of T cell receptor beta chains follows, all from one sample in a study of T cell responses to AZD1222 COVID-19 vaccine. Libraries were prepared by immunoSEQ multiplex PCR; TCRdb keeps only in-frame clonotypes and omits some of them. The repertoire consists of about 110,000 clones, with roughly 84% occurring once and the leading ten covering 3% to 3.5%. This specimen was peripheral blood, taken on day 0 of AZD1222 vaccination. The receptors were gathered from an adult in good health. CDR3s include the opening cysteine and the closing phenylalanine or tryptophan. D genes are given only for firm matches. The listing skips clone size in some rows; elsewhere it reads once, few, many or a size class.

V: TRBV15
D: TRBD1
J: TRBJ1-6
size: -
DNA: TGTGCCACCAGCATAACAGGGGATTCACCCCTCCACTTT
CDR3: CATSITGDSPLHF

V: TRBV2
D: -
J: TRBJ2-2
size: once
DNA: TGTGCCAGCATGGTTCAAGATATAGGGGAGCTGTTTTTT
CDR3: CASMVQDIGELFF

V: TRBV4-1
D: -
J: TRBJ1-5
size: -
DNA: TGCGCCAGCAGCCAAGATGCCGGGTATAGCAATCAGCCCCAGCATTTT
CDR3: CASSQDAGYSNQPQHF

V: TRBV9
D: -
J: TRBJ2-7
size: -
DNA: TGTGCCAGCGGTGGGACCTACGAGCAGTACTTC
CDR3: CASGGTYEQYF

V: TRBV12-3/TRBV12-4
D: -
J: TRBJ1-4
size: -
DNA: TGTGCCAGCAGCCCCGCAAACGAAAAACTGTTTTTT
CDR3: CASSPANEKLFF

V: TRBV5-1
D: -
J: TRBJ1-6
size: once
DNA: TGCGCCAGCTCCCTCCTCACAGGGCAGGGTTCACCCCTCCACTTT
CDR3: CASSLLTGQGSPLHF

V: TRBV7-2
D: -
J: TRBJ2-4
size: -
DNA: TGTGCCAGCAGCCAACTTCCGGTCCAGGGCGGTCAGTACTTC
CDR3: CASSQLPVQGGQYF

V: TRBV11-2
D: -
J: TRBJ1-1
size: -
DNA: TGTGCCAGCCGTTTCCATAGCGGTCTTGAAGCTTTCTTT
CDR3: CASRFHSGLEAFF

V: TRBV3-1/TRBV3-2
D: -
J: TRBJ2-1
size: few
DNA: TGTGCCAGCAGCCTCACAGGGGGCGGGGGGAATGAGCAGTTCTTC
CDR3: CASSLTGGGGNEQFF

V: TRBV6-4
D: -
J: TRBJ1-6
size: -
DNA: TGTGCCAGCAGTCCCGGGACCTCGCTCAATTCACCCCTCCACTTT
CDR3: CASSPGTSLNSPLHF

V: TRBV18
D: -
J: TRBJ2-5
size: -
DNA: TGTGCCAGCTCACGAGGCGACCAAGAGACCCAGTACTTC
CDR3: CASSRGDQETQYF

V: TRBV29-1
D: TRBD1
J: TRBJ2-6
size: -
DNA: TGCAGCGTCCGGGGAGGACAGGGGGAACCTGGGGCCAACGTCCTGACTTTC
CDR3: CSVRGGQGEPGANVLTF

V: TRBV19
D: -
J: TRBJ1-6
size: once
DNA: TGTGCCTCGCAGAGTTATAATTCACCCCTCCACTTT
CDR3: CASQSYNSPLHF

V: TRBV4-3
D: -
J: TRBJ2-6
size: -
DNA: TGCGCCAGCAGCCAAGATATCCCAGGTCCGAGCTCTGGGGCCAACGTCCTGACTTTC
CDR3: CASSQDIPGPSSGANVLTF

V: TRBV5-1
D: -
J: TRBJ2-7
size: -
DNA: TGCGCCAGCAGCTTGGAGGAGCGGGCCACCTACGAGCAGTACTTC
CDR3: CASSLEERATYEQYF

V: TRBV29-1
D: -
J: TRBJ1-3
size: -
DNA: TGCAGCGTTGAAGCGAGGGGGTCTGGAAACACCATATATTTT
CDR3: CSVEARGSGNTIYF

V: TRBV5-1
D: -
J: TRBJ2-2
size: -
DNA: TGCGCCAGCAGCTTTGGGGATCTTTGGGGAATACAGAACACCGGGGAGCTGTTTTTT
CDR3: CASSFGDLWGIQNTGELFF

V: TRBV5-1
D: -
J: TRBJ2-5
size: -
DNA: TGCGCCAGCAGTTCACCCTACCAAGAGACCCAGTACTTC
CDR3: CASSSPYQETQYF

V: TRBV20-1
D: TRBD2
J: TRBJ2-7
size: -
DNA: TGCAGTGCTAGTCTTCGGCCCCTTCCGGGGGGTTCCTACGAGCAGTACTTC
CDR3: CSASLRPLPGGSYEQYF

V: TRBV5-1
D: -
J: TRBJ2-5
size: -
DNA: TGCGCCAGCAGCTCTGGACAGGAGGGGGAGACCCAGTACTTC
CDR3: CASSSGQEGETQYF

V: TRBV5-1
D: -
J: TRBJ1-5
size: -
DNA: TGCGCCAGCAGCTTCGATCAGGGGAGTCAGCCCCAGCATTTT
CDR3: CASSFDQGSQPQHF

V: TRBV28
D: -
J: TRBJ2-5
size: -
DNA: TGTGCCAGCCAGGGGTTGGATGACCAAGAGACCCAGTACTTC
CDR3: CASQGLDDQETQYF

V: TRBV28
D: -
J: TRBJ1-5
size: -
DNA: TGTGCCAGCAGATGGGGTGTAGGCAATCAGCCCCAGCATTTT
CDR3: CASRWGVGNQPQHF

V: TRBV2
D: -
J: TRBJ1-4
size: -
DNA: TGTGCCAGCAGGGATAATGAAAAACTGTTTTTT
CDR3: CASRDNEKLFF

V: TRBV24-1
D: -
J: TRBJ1-3
size: -
DNA: TGTGCCACCAGTGCCCCGGTGGGAAAAGGAAACACCATATATTTT
CDR3: CATSAPVGKGNTIYF

V: TRBV6-2/TRBV6-3
D: -
J: TRBJ2-5
size: -
DNA: TGTGCCAGCAGTTCAGCGGCCCTCGGAAGCCAGTACTTC
CDR3: CASSSAALGSQYF

V: TRBV5-6
D: TRBD1
J: TRBJ2-3
size: -
DNA: TGTGCCAGCAGCGGGGGACAGGGGGATACGCAGTATTTT
CDR3: CASSGGQGDTQYF

V: TRBV5-4
D: -
J: TRBJ2-7
size: few
DNA: TGTGCCAGCAGCTTGCGAGGCTACGAGCAGTACTTC
CDR3: CASSLRGYEQYF

V: TRBV4-3
D: -
J: TRBJ2-3
size: -
DNA: TGCGCCAGCAGCCAAGCCCTAGCGACGGATACGCAGTATTTT
CDR3: CASSQALATDTQYF

V: TRBV18
D: TRBD1
J: TRBJ1-2
size: -
DNA: TGTGCCAGCTCACCATCGGGGACAGGGGCTGGCTACACCTTC
CDR3: CASSPSGTGAGYTF

V: TRBV3-1/TRBV3-2
D: -
J: TRBJ2-7
size: -
DNA: TGTGCCAGCAGCCAAGATCATTACTACGAGCAGTACTTC
CDR3: CASSQDHYYEQYF

V: TRBV30
D: -
J: TRBJ1-1
size: -
DNA: TGTGCCTGGAGAGAGACGCTAACGGTGGCTTTCTTT
CDR3: CAWRETLTVAFF

V: TRBV3-1/TRBV3-2
D: TRBD2
J: TRBJ2-1
size: -
DNA: TGTGCCAGCAGGCCGGGACTAGCGGGGGGATACAATGAGCAGTTCTTC
CDR3: CASRPGLAGGYNEQFF

V: TRBV5-4
D: -
J: TRBJ1-2
size: -
DNA: TGTGCCAGGCCCCCTTCCGGGACGGACGAGCTAAACTATGGCTACACCTTC
CDR3: CARPPSGTDELNYGYTF

V: TRBV4-1
D: TRBD1
J: TRBJ1-2
size: once
DNA: TGCGCCAGCAGCCCCGGGACAGGGGGCGCCTATGGCTACACCTTC
CDR3: CASSPGTGGAYGYTF

V: TRBV5-1
D: TRBD1
J: TRBJ1-4
size: -
DNA: TGCGCCAGCAGAGCCGGGACAGGGGTCGAAAAACTGTTTTTT
CDR3: CASRAGTGVEKLFF

V: TRBV6-1
D: -
J: TRBJ2-1
size: few
DNA: TGTGCCAGCAGTGAAGAAGGTCAGCAGTTCTTC
CDR3: CASSEEGQQFF

V: TRBV2
D: -
J: TRBJ1-6
size: -
DNA: TGTGCCAGCAGAGACAGCTCACCCCTCCACTTT
CDR3: CASRDSSPLHF

V: TRBV3-1/TRBV3-2
D: TRBD1
J: TRBJ1-5
size: -
DNA: TGTGCCAGCAGCAGAGGACAGGGGGCGCATCAGCCCCAGCATTTT
CDR3: CASSRGQGAHQPQHF

V: TRBV5-5
D: -
J: TRBJ1-1
size: -
DNA: TGTGCCAGCAGCCCCCAGGGAGACACTGAAGCTTTCTTT
CDR3: CASSPQGDTEAFF

V: TRBV18
D: -
J: TRBJ1-2
size: -
DNA: TGTGCCAGCTCACCCACACTAAACAGAGACTATGGCTACACCTTC
CDR3: CASSPTLNRDYGYTF

V: TRBV19
D: -
J: TRBJ2-1
size: -
DNA: TGTGCCAGTAGTACGGGCAGAAACAATGAGCAGTTCTTC
CDR3: CASSTGRNNEQFF

V: TRBV30
D: -
J: TRBJ1-1
size: -
DNA: TGTGCCTGGGCCCTCGGGCCTGGGGGGTCCACTGAAGCTTTCTTT
CDR3: CAWALGPGGSTEAFF

V: TRBV28
D: -
J: TRBJ1-2
size: few
DNA: TGTGCCAGCAGTTTGGACTTTAACTATGGCTACACCTTC
CDR3: CASSLDFNYGYTF

V: TRBV30
D: -
J: TRBJ1-2
size: -
DNA: TGTGCCTGGAGTACCGATCGGCCCTATGGCTACACCTTC
CDR3: CAWSTDRPYGYTF

V: TRBV28
D: -
J: TRBJ2-1
size: once
DNA: TGTGCCAGCCCTCCTGGACAAAACGGCCGGGGTTCCTACAATGAGCAGTTCTTC
CDR3: CASPPGQNGRGSYNEQFF